These T cell receptor beta chains were read from a single sample in a study of T cells of healthy individuals. TCRdb reprocessed the 5' RACE reads via MiXCR and lists one record per CDR3 protein. Of 45,000 to 60,000 distinct CDR3 sequences detected, roughly 14% appear once; the ten largest clones hold roughly a sixth. Receptors were obtained from a human donor in good health. Both conserved end residues are trimmed from each CDR3.

v_gene: TRBV2
j_gene: TRBJ2-2
CDR3aa: ASISTPNTGELF

v_gene: TRBV27
j_gene: TRBJ2-3
CDR3aa: ASRGATDTQY

v_gene: TRBV7-3
j_gene: TRBJ2-2
CDR3aa: ASSLGRPTGARTTGELF

v_gene: TRBV7-9
j_gene: TRBJ1-5
CDR3aa: ASSRGADREYNQH

v_gene: TRBV24-1
j_gene: TRBJ2-2
CDR3aa: ATSDLRGSGELF

v_gene: TRBV18
j_gene: TRBJ1-1
CDR3aa: ASSPPNRVAEAF

v_gene: TRBV29-1
j_gene: TRBJ2-3
CDR3aa: SVEERGATDTQY

v_gene: TRBV28
j_gene: TRBJ2-4
CDR3aa: ASSETGRIQY

v_gene: TRBV29-1
j_gene: TRBJ2-1
CDR3aa: SGGHRDRGPNEQF

v_gene: TRBV5-5
j_gene: TRBJ2-3
CDR3aa: ASSWSSGGAVDTQY

v_gene: TRBV5-6
j_gene: TRBJ2-3
CDR3aa: ASSLVYGGAPEDTQY

v_gene: TRBV18
j_gene: TRBJ2-7
CDR3aa: ASSPTTGPYEQY

v_gene: TRBV21-1
j_gene: TRBJ1-5
CDR3aa: AWRTGEGQPQH

v_gene: TRBV6-1
j_gene: TRBJ2-7
CDR3aa: ATRDTSSYERY

v_gene: TRBV19
j_gene: TRBJ2-4
CDR3aa: ASSRSRGGGAKNIQY

v_gene: TRBV7-9
j_gene: TRBJ2-1
CDR3aa: ASSLALAGEEQF

v_gene: TRBV7-2
j_gene: TRBJ2-1
CDR3aa: ASSLGLASDEQF

v_gene: TRBV10-3
j_gene: TRBJ1-2
CDR3aa: AISELPTGGDYT

v_gene: TRBV12-3/TRBV12-4
j_gene: TRBJ1-4
CDR3aa: ASSPTGTSNEKLF

v_gene: TRBV7-2
j_gene: TRBJ1-3
CDR3aa: VSSRGTGNTIY

v_gene: TRBV29-1
j_gene: TRBJ2-5
CDR3aa: SVDTEEETQY

v_gene: TRBV4-1
j_gene: TRBJ2-1
CDR3aa: ASSPGLASTDEQF

v_gene: TRBV10-2
j_gene: TRBJ2-5
CDR3aa: ASSDLAGAGTQY

v_gene: TRBV7-8
j_gene: TRBJ2-1
CDR3aa: ASGESGTKQF

v_gene: TRBV7-2
j_gene: TRBJ2-1
CDR3aa: ASSLLSSGRYNEQF

v_gene: TRBV2
j_gene: TRBJ2-2
CDR3aa: ASGKGLPPGELF

v_gene: TRBV4-3
j_gene: TRBJ2-1
CDR3aa: ASSQEAPVDEQF

v_gene: TRBV20-1
j_gene: TRBJ2-3
CDR3aa: SATPGRPTDTQY

v_gene: TRBV20-1
j_gene: TRBJ2-7
CDR3aa: SANRGQGDEQY

v_gene: TRBV10-3
j_gene: TRBJ1-2
CDR3aa: AIPRTGQGEYGYT

v_gene: TRBV2
j_gene: TRBJ1-1
CDR3aa: ASTGEMNTEAF

v_gene: TRBV6-1
j_gene: TRBJ1-1
CDR3aa: ASRRGTNTEAF

v_gene: TRBV4-3
j_gene: TRBJ2-7
CDR3aa: ASSPKTNEGTQQY

v_gene: TRBV7-2
j_gene: TRBJ2-1
CDR3aa: ASTRERAGGWYNEQF

v_gene: TRBV10-3
j_gene: TRBJ2-3
CDR3aa: AISVTGRGDTQY

v_gene: TRBV5-5
j_gene: TRBJ1-1
CDR3aa: ASTLDLNTEAF

v_gene: TRBV5-1
j_gene: TRBJ2-5
CDR3aa: ASSPITGEETQY

v_gene: TRBV6-1
j_gene: TRBJ2-2
CDR3aa: ASSERPLNTGELF

v_gene: TRBV11-1
j_gene: TRBJ1-1
CDR3aa: ASSGGDRRNTEAF

v_gene: TRBV6-2/TRBV6-3
j_gene: TRBJ1-1
CDR3aa: ASSYRPGARTEAF

v_gene: TRBV20-1
j_gene: TRBJ1-5
CDR3aa: SATRGVDQPQH

v_gene: TRBV7-2
j_gene: TRBJ2-4
CDR3aa: ASSPKTSGGVGAKNIQY

v_gene: TRBV5-1
j_gene: TRBJ2-3
CDR3aa: ASSLQGAGTDTQY

v_gene: TRBV6-2/TRBV6-3
j_gene: TRBJ2-7
CDR3aa: ASSPRNLKRGLRYEQY